This T cell receptor beta chain was sequenced during a study of cytomegalovirus exposure and HLA in healthy donors. Study-wide points: Researchers had no immune exposure information except CMV serostatus available. Later analysis associated a missense DCLRE1C variant with TCR beta V- and J-gene trimming. Reportedly, HLA-A and HLA-B alleles of most subjects were accurately predicted from TCR beta. The authors confirmed in vitro that three CMV-associated chains were specific for CMV antigens.

Germline lookup yields CDR1 LGHNT and CDR2 FRNRAP. The ends lost 0 bases at V and 1 base at J; junction bases unmatched: 15. The CDR3 runs 21 residues. PCR involved 60 Vbeta and 13 Jbeta primers. Measured with immunoSEQ multiplex PCR; TCRdb has only the in-frame clones, and not every one. The table lists approximately 200,000 clones, about four fifths of them singletons. Note on this clone: The antigen remains unidentified.

The genes are TRBV12-5 and TRBJ1-1; the match to TRBD1 covers 12 bases. This TCR was sampled from a girl aged 10-17 years in good health and CMV-seropositive. The sequenced material came from PBMCs. The CDR3 DNA follows: TGTGCTAGTGGTTTGGTACCGAAAGGGACAGGGGGCCTAGGAGGGAACACTGAAGCTTTCTTT. Protein sequence: CASGLVPKGTGGLGGNTEAFF.